The present entry profiles one TCR beta chain with its context. Its antigen is currently unknown. Before any sequencing was done, the ViraFEST assay used viral peptide pools to expand antigen-specific CD4+ T cells. With nine to eleven days of culture completed, CD4+ T cells were isolated. Vaccinees lacked prior SARS-CoV-2 infection and tested negative for nucleocapsid antibodies. Each culture had half its medium swapped for IL-2 medium on days 3 and 7. The assay was immunoSEQ multiplex PCR, and TCRdb's table has in-frame clones only and misses some. The table includes 25,000 or so clones, about two thirds detected once. This sample stems from a study of vaccination effects on CD4 cells after COVID-19. Notes on the study in general: Nearly all vaccine-induced clones in healthy recipients recognized only SARS-CoV-2. Clones from infection and from vaccination both contracted markedly late after vaccination.

Germline CDR1 is LGHDT and CDR2 is YNNKEL (reference sequence). The CDR3 is 16 residues long. The J segment lost 1 base and the V segment lost 4 bases, leaving 6 bases of the junction unmatched. The sequenced sample was CD4+ T cells from PBMCs cultured with HCoV-OC43 spike peptides, obtained before COVID-19 vaccination. Subset reported: HCoV-OC43 spike overlapping peptide pool stimulation. The clonotype comes from a human donor who received a COVID-19 vaccine. This rearrangement joins TRBV3-1 (or the pseudogene TRBV3-2) to TRBJ2-4; TRBD1 agrees at 8 bases. CDR3 amino acids: CASSLGTGWAKNIQYF. The CDR3 DNA reads TGTGCCAGCAGCCTAGGGACAGGATGGGCCAAAAACATTCAGTACTTC.